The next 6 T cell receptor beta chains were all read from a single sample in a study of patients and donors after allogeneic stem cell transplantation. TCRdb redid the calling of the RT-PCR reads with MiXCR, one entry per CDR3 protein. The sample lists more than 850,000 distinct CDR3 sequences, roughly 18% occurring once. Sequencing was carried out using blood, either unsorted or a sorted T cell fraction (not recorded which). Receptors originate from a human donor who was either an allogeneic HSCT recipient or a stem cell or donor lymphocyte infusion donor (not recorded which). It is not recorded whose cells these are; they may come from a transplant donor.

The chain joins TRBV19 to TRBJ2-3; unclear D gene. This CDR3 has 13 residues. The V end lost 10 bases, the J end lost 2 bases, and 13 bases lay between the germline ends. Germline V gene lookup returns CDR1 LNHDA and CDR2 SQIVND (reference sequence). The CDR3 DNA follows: TGTGCCACCCTAAAGACCAACACAGATACGCAGTATTTT. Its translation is CATLKTNTDTQYF.

For the CDR3, the DNA is TGCGCCAGCAGCCTATCCGGGGCTACGGAGCAGTACTTC. This translates into CASSLSGATEQYF. V gene TRBV5-1 combines with J gene TRBJ2-7, with D possibly being TRBD1 or TRBD2 (5 bases each). The germline V and J ends were trimmed by 4 bases and 7 bases, with 15 bases remaining between them. Germline V lookup: CDR1 SGHRS, CDR2 YFSETQ. The CDR3 runs 13 residues.

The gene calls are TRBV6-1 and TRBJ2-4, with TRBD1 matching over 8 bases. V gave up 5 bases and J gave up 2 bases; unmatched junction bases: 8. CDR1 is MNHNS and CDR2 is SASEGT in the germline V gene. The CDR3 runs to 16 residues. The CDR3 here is CASSNDRGWSKNIQYF. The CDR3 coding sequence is TGTGCCAGCAGTAACGACAGGGGCTGGTCCAAAAACATTCAGTACTTC.

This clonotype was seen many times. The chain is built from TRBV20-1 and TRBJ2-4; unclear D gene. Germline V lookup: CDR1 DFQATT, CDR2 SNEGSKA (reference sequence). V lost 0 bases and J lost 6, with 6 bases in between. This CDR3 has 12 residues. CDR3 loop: CSARERPNIQYF. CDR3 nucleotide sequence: TGCAGTGCTAGAGAGCGACCAAACATTCAGTACTTC.

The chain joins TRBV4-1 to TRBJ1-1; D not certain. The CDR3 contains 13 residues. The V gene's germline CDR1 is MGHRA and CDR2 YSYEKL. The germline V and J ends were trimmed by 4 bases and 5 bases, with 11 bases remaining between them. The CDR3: CASSPLGRTEAFF. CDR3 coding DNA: TGCGCCAGCAGCCCTTTAGGGAGGACTGAAGCTTTCTTT.

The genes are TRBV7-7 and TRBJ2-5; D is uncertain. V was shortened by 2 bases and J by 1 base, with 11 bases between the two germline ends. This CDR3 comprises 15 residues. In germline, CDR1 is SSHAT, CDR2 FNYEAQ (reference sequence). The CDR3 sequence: CASSLLAAFQETQYF. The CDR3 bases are TGTGCCAGCAGCTTATTGGCAGCATTCCAAGAGACCCAGTACTTC.